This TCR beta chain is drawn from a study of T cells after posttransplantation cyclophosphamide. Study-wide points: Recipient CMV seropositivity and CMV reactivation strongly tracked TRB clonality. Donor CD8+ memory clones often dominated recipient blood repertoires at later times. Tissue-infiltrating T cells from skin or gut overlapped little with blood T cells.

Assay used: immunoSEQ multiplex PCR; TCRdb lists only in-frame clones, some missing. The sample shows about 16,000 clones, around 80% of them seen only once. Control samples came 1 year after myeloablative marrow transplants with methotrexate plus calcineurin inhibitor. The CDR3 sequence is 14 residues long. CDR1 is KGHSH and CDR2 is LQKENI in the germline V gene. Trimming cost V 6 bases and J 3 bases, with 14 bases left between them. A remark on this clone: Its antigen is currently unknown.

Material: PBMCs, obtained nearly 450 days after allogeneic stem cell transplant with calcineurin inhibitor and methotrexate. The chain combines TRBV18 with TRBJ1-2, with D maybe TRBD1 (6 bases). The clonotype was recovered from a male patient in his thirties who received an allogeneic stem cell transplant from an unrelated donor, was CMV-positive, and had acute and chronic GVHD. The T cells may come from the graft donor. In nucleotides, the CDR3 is TGTGCCAGCTCCCTCAGGGGTTTTTACTATGGCTACACCTTC. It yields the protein CASSLRGFYYGYTF.